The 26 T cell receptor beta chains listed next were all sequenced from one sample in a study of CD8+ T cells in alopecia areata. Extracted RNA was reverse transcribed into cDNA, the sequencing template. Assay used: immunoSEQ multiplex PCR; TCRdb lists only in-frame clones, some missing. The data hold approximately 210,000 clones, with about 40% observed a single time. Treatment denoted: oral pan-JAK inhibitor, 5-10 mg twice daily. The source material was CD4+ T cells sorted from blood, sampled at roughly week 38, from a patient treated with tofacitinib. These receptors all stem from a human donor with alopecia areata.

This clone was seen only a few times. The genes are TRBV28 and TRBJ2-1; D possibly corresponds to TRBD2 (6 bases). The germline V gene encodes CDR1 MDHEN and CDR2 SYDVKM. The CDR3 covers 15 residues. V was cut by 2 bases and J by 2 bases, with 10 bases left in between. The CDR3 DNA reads TGTGCCAGCAGTTTACCGGGAGTCCCCTACAATGAGCAGTTCTTC. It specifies CASSLPGVPYNEQFF.

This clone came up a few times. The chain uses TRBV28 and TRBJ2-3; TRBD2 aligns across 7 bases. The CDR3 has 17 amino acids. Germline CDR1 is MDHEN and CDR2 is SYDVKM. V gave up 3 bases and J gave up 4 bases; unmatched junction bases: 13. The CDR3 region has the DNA TGTGCCAGCAGTTTCCTCTATGGCGGGAGTGGTCCAGATACGCAGTATTTT. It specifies CASSFLYGGSGPDTQYF.

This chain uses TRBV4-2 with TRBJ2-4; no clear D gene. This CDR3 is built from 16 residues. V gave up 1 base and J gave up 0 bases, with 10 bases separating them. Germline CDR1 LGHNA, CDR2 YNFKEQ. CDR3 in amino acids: CASSQVMTVAKNIQYF. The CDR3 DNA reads TGTGCCAGCAGCCAAGTTATGACCGTAGCCAAAAACATTCAGTACTTC.

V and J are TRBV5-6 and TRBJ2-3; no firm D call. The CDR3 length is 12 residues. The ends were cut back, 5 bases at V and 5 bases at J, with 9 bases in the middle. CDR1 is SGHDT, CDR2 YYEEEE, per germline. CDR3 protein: CASSRKRDTQYF. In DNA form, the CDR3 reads TGTGCCAGCAGTAGGAAGAGAGATACGCAGTATTTT.

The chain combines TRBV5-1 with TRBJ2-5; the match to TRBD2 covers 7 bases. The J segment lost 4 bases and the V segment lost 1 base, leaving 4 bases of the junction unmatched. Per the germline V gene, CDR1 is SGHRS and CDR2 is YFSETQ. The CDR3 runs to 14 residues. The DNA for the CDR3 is TGCGCCAGCAGCTTGTATGCGGGAGTAGAGACCCAGTACTTC. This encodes CASSLYAGVETQYF.

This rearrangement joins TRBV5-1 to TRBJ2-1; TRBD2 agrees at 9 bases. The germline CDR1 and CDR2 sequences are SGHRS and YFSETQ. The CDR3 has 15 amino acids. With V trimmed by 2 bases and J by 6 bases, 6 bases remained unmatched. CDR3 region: CASSLTSSGVNEQFF. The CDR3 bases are TGCGCCAGCAGCTTAACGTCTAGCGGGGTCAATGAGCAGTTCTTC.

CDR3 sequence reads: CASSFNRRGNEKLFF. The DNA of the CDR3 is TGTGCCAGCAGTTTTAACCGGCGGGGAAATGAAAAACTGTTTTTT. The chain recombines TRBV27 with TRBJ1-4, with unresolved D. This CDR3 comprises 15 residues. Germline CDR1 is MNHEY and CDR2 is SMNVEV (reference sequence). Trimming stripped 3 bases from V and 5 bases from J, with 13 bases between.

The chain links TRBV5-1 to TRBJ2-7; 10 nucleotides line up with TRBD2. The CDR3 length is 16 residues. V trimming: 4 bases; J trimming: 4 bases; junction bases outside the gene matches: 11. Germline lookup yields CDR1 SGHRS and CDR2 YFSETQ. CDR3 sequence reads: CASSPTRTSGVYEQYF. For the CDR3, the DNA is TGCGCCAGCAGCCCCACCCGGACTAGCGGCGTATACGAGCAGTACTTC.

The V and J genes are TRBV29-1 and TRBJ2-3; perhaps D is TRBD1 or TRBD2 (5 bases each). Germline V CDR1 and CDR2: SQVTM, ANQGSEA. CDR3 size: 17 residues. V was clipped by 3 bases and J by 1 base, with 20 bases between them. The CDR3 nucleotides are TGCAGCGTTGATATTCGCGTCGGGGTCAGGGGCACAGATACGCAGTATTTT. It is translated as CSVDIRVGVRGTDTQYF.

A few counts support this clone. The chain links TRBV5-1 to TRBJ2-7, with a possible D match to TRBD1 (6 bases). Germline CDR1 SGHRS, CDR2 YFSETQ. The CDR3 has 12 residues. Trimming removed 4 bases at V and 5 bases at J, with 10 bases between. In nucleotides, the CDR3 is TGCGCCAGCAGCGGAAGGGGGAACGAGCAGTACTTC. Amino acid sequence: CASSGRGNEQYF.

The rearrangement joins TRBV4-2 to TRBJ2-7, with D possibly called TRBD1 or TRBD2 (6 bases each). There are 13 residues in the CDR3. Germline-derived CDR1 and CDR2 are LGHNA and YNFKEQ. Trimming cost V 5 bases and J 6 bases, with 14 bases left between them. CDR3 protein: CASSTPRGAEQYF. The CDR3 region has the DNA TGTGCCAGCAGCACCCCAAGGGGGGCCGAGCAGTACTTC.

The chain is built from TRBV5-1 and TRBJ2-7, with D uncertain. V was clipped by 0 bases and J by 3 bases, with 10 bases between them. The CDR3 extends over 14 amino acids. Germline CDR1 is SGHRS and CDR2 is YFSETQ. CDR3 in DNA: TGCGCCAGCAGCTTGGGTCCAGCCGGCTACGAGCAGTACTTC. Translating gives CASSLGPAGYEQYF. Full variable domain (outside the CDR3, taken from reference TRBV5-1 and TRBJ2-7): KAGVTQTPRYLIKTRGQQVTLSCSPISGHRSVSWYQQTPGQGLQFLFEYFSETQRNKGNFPGRFSGRQFSNSRSEMNVSTLELGDSALYLCASSLGPAGYEQYFGPGTRLTVT.

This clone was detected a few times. The CDR3 sequence is CASSQSLRSSTDTQYF. The CDR3 nucleotides are TGCGCCAGCAGTCAATCTCTCCGGAGTAGCACAGATACGCAGTATTTT. The chain links TRBV23-1 to TRBJ2-3; the D is unclear. TRBV23-1 is known as an ORF, though its function is uncertain. This CDR3 is 16 amino acids long. Deletions cut 0 bases from V and 0 bases from J, with 10 bases between.

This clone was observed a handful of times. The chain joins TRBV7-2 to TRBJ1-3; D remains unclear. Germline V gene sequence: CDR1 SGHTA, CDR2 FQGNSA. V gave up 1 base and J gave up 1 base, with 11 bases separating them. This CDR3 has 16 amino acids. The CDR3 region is CASSLGPRSSGNTIYF. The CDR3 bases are TGTGCCAGCAGCTTAGGCCCCCGAAGTTCTGGAAACACCATATATTTT.

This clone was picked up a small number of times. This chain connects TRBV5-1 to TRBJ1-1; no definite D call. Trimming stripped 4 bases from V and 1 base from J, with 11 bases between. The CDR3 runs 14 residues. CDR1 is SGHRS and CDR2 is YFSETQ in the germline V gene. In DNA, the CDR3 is TGCGCCAGCAGCCCCCTGCCCGCGAACACTGAAGCTTTCTTT. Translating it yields CASSPLPANTEAFF. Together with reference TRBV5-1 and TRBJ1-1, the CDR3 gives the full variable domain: KAGVTQTPRYLIKTRGQQVTLSCSPISGHRSVSWYQQTPGQGLQFLFEYFSETQRNKGNFPGRFSGRQFSNSRSEMNVSTLELGDSALYLCASSPLPANTEAFFGQGTRLTVV.

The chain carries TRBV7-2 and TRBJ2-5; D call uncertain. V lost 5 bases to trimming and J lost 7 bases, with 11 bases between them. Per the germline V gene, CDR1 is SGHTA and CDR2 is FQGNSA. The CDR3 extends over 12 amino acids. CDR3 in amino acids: CASSQAAVTQYF. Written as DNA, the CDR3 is TGTGCCAGCAGCCAAGCAGCCGTGACCCAGTACTTC. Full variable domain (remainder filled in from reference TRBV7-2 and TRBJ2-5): GAGVSQSPSNKVTEKGKDVELRCDPISGHTALYWYRQSLGQGLEFLIYFQGNSAPDKSGLPSDRFSAERTGGSVSTLTIQRTQQEDSAVYLCASSQAAVTQYFGPGTRLLVL.

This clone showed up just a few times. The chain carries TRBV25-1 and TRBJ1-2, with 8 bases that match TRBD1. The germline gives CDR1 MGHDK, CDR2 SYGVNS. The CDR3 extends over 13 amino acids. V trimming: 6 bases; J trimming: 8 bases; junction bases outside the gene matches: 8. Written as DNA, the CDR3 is TGTGCCAGCAGGCGCACAGGGGGGTACGGCTACACCTTC. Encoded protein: CASRRTGGYGYTF.

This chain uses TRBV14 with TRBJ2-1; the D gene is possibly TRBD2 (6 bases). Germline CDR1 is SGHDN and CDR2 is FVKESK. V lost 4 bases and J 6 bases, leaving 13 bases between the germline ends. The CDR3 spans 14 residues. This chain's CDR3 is CASSPLRRVNEQFF. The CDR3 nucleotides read TGTGCCAGCAGCCCCCTCCGGAGGGTCAATGAGCAGTTCTTC.

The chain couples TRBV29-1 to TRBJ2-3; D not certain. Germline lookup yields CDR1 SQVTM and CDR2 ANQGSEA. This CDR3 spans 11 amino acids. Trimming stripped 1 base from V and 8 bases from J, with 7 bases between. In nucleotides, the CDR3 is TGCAGCGTTGAAGGTACGGGTACGCAGTATTTT. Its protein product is CSVEGTGTQYF.

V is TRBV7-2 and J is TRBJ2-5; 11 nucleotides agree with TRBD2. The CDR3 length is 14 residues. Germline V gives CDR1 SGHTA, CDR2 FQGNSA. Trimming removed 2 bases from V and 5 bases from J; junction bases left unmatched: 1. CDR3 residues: CASSLRLAGETQYF. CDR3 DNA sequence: TGTGCCAGCAGCTTAAGACTAGCGGGGGAGACCCAGTACTTC. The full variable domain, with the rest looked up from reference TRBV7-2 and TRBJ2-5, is GAGVSQSPSNKVTEKGKDVELRCDPISGHTALYWYRQSLGQGLEFLIYFQGNSAPDKSGLPSDRFSAERTGGSVSTLTIQRTQQEDSAVYLCASSLRLAGETQYFGPGTRLLVL.

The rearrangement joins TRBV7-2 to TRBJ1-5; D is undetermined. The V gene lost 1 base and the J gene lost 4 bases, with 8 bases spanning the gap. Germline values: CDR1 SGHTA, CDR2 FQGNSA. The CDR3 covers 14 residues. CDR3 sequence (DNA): TGTGCCAGCAGCTTAGAGGTGGGGAATCAGCCCCAGCATTTT. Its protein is CASSLEVGNQPQHF.

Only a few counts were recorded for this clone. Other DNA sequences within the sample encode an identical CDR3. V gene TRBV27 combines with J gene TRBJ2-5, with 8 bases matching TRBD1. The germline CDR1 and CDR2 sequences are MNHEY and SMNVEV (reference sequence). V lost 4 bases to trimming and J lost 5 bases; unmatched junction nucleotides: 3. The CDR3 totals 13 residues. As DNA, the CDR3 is TGTGCCAGCAGTTGGACAGGGCAGGAGACCCAGTACTTC. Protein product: CASSWTGQETQYF.

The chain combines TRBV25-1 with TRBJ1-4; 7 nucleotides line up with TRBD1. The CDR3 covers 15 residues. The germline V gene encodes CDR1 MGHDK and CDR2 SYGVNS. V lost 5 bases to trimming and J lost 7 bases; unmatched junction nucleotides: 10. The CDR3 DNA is TGTGCCAGCAGTCCCGGACAGGCAATGGGTGAAAAACTGTTTTTT. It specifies CASSPGQAMGEKLFF.

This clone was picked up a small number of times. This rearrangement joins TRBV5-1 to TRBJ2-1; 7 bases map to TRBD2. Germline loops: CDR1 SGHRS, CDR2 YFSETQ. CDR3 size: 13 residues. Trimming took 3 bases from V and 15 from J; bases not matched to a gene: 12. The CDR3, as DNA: TGCGCCAGCAGCTCAGCCGGAGGGACTAATGGGTTCTTC. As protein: CASSSAGGTNGFF.

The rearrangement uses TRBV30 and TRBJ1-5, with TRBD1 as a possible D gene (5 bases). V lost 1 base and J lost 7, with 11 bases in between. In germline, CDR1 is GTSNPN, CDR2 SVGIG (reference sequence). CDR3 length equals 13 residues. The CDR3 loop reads CAWSAQGDQPQHF. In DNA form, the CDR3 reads TGTGCCTGGAGTGCCCAGGGCGACCAGCCCCAGCATTTT.

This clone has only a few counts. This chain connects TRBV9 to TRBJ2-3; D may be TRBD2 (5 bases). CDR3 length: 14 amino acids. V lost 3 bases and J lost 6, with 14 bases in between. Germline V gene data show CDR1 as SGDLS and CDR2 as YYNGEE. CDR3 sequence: CASSGFRGTDTQYF. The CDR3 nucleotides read TGTGCCAGCAGCGGATTCCGGGGAACGGATACGCAGTATTTT.